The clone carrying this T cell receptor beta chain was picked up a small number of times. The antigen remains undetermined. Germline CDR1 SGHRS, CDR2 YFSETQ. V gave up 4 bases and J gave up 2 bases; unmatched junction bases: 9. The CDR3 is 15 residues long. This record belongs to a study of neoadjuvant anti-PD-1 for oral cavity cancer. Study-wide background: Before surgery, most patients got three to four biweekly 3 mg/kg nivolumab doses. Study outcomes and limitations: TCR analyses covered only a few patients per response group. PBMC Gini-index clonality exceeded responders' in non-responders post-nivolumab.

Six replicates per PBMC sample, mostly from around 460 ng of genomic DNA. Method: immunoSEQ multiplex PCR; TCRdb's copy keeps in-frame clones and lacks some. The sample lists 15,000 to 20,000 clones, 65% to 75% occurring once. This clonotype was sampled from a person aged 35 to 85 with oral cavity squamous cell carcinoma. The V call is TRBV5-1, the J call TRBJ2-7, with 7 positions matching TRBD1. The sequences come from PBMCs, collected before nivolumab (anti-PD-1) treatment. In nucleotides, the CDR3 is TGCGCCAGCAGCCTGGGGGCAGGGGGACCCTACGAGCAGTACTTC. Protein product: CASSLGAGGPYEQYF.